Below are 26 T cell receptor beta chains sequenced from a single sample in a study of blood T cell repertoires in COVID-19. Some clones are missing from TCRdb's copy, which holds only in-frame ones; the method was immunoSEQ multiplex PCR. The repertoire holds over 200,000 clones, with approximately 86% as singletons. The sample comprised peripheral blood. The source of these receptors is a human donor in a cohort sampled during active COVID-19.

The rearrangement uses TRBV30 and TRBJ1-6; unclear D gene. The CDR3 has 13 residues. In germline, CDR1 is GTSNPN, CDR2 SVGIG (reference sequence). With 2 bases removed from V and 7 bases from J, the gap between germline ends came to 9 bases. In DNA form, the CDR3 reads TGTGCCTGGAGTACAAGAAACAATTCACCCCTCCACTTT. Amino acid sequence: CAWSTRNNSPLHF. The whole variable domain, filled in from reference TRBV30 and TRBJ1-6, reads SQTIHQWPATLVQPVGSPLSLECTVEGTSNPNLYWYRQAAGRGLQLLFYSVGIGQISSEVPQNLSASRPQDRQFILSSKKLLLSDSGFYLCAWSTRNNSPLHFGNGTRLTVT.

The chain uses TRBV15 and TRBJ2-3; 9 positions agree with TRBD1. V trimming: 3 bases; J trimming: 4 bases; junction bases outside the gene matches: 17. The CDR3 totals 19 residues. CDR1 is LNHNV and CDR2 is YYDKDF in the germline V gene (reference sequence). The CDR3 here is CATSRGGTGSEWGPDTQYF. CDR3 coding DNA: TGTGCCACCAGCAGGGGTGGGACAGGGTCTGAGTGGGGCCCAGATACGCAGTATTTT.

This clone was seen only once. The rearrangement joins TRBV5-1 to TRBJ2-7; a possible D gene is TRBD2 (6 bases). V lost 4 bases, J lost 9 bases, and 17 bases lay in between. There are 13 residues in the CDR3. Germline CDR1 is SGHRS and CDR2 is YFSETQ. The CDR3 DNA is TGCGCCAGCAGCAGCGAAGGGAGGCGTCGGCAGTACTTC. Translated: CASSSEGRRRQYF.

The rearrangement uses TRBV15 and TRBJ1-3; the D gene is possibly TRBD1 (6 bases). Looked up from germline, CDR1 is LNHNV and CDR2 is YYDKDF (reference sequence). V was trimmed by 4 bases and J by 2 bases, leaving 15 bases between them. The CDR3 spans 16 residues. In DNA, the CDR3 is TGTGCCACCAGCAAGGGGGGGGCGCGAACTGGAAACACCATATATTTT. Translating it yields CATSKGGARTGNTIYF.

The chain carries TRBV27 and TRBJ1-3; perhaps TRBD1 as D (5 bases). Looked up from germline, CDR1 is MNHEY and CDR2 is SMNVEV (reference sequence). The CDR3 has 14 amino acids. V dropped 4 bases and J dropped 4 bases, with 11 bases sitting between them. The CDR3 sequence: CASSSGIGGNTIYF. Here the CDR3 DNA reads TGTGCCAGCAGTTCAGGGATTGGGGGAAACACCATATATTTT.

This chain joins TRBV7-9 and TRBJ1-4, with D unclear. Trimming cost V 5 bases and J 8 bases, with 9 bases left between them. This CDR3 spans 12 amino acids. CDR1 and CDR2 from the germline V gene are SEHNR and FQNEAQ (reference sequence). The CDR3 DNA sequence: TGTGCCAGCAGCCCCCGCGCGGAAAAACTGTTTTTT. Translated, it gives CASSPRAEKLFF.

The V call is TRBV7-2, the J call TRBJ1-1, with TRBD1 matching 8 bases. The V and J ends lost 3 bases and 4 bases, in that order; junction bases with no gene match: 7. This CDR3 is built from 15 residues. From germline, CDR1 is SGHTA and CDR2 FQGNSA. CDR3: CASSFTGGGGTEAFF. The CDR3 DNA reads TGTGCCAGCAGCTTTACAGGGGGAGGAGGCACTGAAGCTTTCTTT.

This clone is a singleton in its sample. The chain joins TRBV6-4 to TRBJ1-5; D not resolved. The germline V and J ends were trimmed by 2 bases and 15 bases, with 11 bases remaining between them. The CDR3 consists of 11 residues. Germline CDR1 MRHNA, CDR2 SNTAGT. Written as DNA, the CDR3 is TGTGCCAGCAGTGACGTCAGGATGGGGCATTTT. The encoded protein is CASSDVRMGHF.

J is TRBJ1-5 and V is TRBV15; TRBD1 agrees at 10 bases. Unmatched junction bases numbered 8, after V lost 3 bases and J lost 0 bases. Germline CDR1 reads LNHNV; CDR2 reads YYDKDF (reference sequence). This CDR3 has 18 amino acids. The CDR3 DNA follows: TGTGCCACCAGCAGTAGACAGGGGGCGGGCAATAGCAATCAGCCCCAGCATTTT. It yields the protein CATSSRQGAGNSNQPQHF.

The CDR3 loop is CASSLLGSGGGQPQHF. Here the CDR3 DNA reads TGTGCCAGCAGCTTATTAGGGTCGGGGGGCGGTCAGCCCCAGCATTTT. J is TRBJ1-5 and V is TRBV7-8, with D perhaps matching TRBD1 (6 bases). Germline values: CDR1 SGHVS, CDR2 FQNEAQ. Trimming cost V 2 bases and J 6 bases, with 17 bases left between them. The CDR3 extends over 16 amino acids.

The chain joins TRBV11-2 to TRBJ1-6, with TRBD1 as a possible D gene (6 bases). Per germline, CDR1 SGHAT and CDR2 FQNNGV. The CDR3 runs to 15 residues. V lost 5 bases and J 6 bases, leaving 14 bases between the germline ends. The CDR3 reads CASSLTGSSNSPLHF. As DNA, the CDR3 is TGTGCCAGCAGCCTAACAGGGTCAAGTAATTCACCCCTCCACTTT.

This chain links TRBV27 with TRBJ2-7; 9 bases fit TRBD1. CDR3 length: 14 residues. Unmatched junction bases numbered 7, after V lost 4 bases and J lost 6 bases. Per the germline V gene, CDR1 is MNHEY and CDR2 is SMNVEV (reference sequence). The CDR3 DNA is TGTGCCAGCAGTTGGACAGGGGAAACTCGCGAGCAGTACTTC. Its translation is CASSWTGETREQYF.

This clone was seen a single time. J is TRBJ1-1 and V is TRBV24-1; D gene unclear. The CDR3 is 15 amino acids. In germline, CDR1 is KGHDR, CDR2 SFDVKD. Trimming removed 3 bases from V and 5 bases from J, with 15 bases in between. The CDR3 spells CATSDGSLGSTEAFF. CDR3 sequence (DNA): TGTGCCACCAGTGATGGAAGTCTAGGGAGTACTGAAGCTTTCTTT.

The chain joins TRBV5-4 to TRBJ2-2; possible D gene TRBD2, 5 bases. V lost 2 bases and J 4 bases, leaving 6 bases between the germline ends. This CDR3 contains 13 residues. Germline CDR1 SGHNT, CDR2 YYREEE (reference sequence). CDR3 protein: CASSFGSTGELFF. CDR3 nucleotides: TGTGCCAGCAGCTTTGGGAGCACCGGGGAGCTGTTTTTT.

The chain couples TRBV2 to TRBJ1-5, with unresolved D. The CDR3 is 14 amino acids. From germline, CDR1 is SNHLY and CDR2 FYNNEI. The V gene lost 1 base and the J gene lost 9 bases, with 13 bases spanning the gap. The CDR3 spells CASSEEGGIRPQHF. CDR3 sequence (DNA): TGTGCCAGCAGTGAAGAAGGAGGGATCCGGCCCCAGCATTTT. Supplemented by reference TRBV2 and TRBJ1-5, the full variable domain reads EPEVTQTPSHQVTQMGQEVILRCVPISNHLYFYWYRQILGQKVEFLVSFYNNEISEKSEIFDDQFSVERPDGSNFTLKIRSTKLEDSAMYFCASSEEGGIRPQHFGDGTRLSIL.

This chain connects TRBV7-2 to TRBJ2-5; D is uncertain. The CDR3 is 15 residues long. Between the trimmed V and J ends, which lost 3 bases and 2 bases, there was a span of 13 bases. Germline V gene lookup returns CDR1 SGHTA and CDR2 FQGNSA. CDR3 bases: TGTGCCAGCAGCTTTTGGTACACAGAGCAAGAGACCCAGTACTTC. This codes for CASSFWYTEQETQYF.

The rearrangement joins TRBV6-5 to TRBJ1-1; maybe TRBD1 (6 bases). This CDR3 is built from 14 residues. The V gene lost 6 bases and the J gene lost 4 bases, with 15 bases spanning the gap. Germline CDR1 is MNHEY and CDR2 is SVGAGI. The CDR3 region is CASSLQGVGTEAFF. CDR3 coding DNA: TGTGCCAGCAGCCTACAGGGTGTCGGCACTGAAGCTTTCTTT.

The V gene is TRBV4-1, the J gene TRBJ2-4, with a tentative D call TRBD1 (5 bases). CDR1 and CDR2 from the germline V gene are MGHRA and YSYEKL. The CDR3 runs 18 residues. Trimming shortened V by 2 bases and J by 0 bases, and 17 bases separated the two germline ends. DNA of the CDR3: TGCGCCAGCAGCCAAACGGGCACAGGTACCCCAGCCAAAAACATTCAGTACTTC. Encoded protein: CASSQTGTGTPAKNIQYF.

CDR3 protein: CAWSPRPPLSYEQYF. The CDR3, as DNA: TGTGCCTGGAGTCCTCGCCCACCACTATCCTACGAGCAGTACTTC. The chain couples TRBV30 to TRBJ2-7; D uncertain. The CDR3 loop spans 15 amino acids. Trimming stripped 2 bases from V and 1 base from J, with 15 bases between. Looked up from germline, CDR1 is GTSNPN and CDR2 is SVGIG (reference sequence).

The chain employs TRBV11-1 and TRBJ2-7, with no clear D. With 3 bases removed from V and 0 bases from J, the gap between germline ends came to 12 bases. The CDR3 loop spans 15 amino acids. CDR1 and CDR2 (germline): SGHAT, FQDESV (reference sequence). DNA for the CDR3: TGTGCCAGCAGCTTTTGGAGAGCTAGCTCCTACGAGCAGTACTTC. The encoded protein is CASSFWRASSYEQYF.

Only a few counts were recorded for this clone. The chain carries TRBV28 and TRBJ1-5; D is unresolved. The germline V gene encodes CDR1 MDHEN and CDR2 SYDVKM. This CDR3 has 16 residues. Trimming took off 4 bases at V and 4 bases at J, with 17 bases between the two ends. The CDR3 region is CASSSPGTRVNQPQHF. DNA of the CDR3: TGTGCCAGCAGTTCCCCGGGAACTAGGGTTAATCAGCCCCAGCATTTT.

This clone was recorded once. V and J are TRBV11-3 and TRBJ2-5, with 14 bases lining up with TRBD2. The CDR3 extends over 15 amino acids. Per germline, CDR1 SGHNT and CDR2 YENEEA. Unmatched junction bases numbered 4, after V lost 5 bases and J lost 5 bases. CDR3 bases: TGTGCCAGCAGCGGGGGGACTAGCGGGAGTGAGACCCAGTACTTC. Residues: CASSGGTSGSETQYF. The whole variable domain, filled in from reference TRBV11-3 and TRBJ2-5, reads EAGVVQSPRYKIIEKKQPVAFWCNPISGHNTLYWYLQNLGQGPELLIRYENEEAVDDSQLPKDRFSAERLKGVDSTLKIQPAELGDSAVYLCASSGGTSGSETQYFGPGTRLLVL.

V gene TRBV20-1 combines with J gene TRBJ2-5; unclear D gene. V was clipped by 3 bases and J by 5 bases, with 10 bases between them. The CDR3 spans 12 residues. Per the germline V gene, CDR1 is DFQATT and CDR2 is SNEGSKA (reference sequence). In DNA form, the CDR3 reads TGCAGTGCTAGTTTTCTCCGGGAGACCCAGTACTTC. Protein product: CSASFLRETQYF.

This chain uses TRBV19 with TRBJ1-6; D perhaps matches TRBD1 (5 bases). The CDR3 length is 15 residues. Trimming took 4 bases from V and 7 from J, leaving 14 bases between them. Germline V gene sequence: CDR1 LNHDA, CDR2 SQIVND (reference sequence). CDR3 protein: CASSTPRAGNSPLHF. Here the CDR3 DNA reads TGTGCCAGTAGTACCCCACGGGCAGGGAATTCACCCCTCCACTTT.

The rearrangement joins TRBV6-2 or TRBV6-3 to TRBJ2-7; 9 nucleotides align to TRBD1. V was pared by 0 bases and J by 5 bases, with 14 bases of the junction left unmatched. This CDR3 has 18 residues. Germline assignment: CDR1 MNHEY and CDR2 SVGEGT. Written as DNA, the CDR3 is TGTGCCAGCAGTTACTCCCCAGAGTCCGGGACAGGGAGGCACGAGCAGTACTTC. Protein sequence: CASSYSPESGTGRHEQYF.

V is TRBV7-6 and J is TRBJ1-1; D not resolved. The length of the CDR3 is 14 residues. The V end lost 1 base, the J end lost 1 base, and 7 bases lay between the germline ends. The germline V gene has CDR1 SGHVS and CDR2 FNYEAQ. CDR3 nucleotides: TGTGCCAGCAGCTTAGGACAACAGAACACTGAAGCTTTCTTT. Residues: CASSLGQQNTEAFF.